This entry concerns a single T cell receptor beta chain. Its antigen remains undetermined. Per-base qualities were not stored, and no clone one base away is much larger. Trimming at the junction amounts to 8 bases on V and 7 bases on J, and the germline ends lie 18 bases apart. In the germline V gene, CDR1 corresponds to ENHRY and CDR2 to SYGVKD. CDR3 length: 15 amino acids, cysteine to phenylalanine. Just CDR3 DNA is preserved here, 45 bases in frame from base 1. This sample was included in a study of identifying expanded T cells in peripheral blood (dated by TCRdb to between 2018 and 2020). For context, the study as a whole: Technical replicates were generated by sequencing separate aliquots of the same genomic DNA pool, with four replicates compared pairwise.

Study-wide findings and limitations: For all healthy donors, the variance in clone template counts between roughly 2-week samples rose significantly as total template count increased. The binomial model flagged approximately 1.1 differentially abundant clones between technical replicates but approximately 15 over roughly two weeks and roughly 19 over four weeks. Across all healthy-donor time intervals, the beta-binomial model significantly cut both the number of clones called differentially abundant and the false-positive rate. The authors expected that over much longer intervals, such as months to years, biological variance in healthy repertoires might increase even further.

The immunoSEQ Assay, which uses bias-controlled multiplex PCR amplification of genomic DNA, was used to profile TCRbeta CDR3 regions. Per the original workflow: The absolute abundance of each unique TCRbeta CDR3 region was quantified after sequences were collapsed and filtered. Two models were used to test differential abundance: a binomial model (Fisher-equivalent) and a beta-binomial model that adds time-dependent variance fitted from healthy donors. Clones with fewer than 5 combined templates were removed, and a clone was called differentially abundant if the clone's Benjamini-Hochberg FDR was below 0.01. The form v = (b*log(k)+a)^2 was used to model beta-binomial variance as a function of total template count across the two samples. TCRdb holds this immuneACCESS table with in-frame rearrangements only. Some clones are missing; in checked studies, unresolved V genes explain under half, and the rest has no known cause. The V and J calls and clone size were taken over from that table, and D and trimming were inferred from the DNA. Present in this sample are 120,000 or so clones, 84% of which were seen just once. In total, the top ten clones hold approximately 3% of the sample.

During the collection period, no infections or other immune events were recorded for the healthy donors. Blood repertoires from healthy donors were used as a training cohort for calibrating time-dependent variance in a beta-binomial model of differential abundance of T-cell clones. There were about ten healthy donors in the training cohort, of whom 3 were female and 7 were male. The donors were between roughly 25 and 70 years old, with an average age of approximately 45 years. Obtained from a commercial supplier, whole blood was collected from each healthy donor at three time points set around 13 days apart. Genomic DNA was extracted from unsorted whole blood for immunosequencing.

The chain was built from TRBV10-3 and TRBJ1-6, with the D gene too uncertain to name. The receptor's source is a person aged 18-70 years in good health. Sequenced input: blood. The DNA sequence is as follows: TGTGCCATCGGGAAGGCGGACCGAGGAAATTCACCCCTCCACTTT. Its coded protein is CAIGKADRGNSPLHF.